This TCR beta chain was captured in a study of vaccination effects on CD4 cells after COVID-19. About this clone itself: What it binds is not known.

Clones were sequenced by immunoSEQ multiplex PCR, and TCRdb holds only the in-frame ones, with some missing. The sample holds around 37,000 clones, approximately 73% seen once. Antigen-specific CD4+ T cells were expanded with viral peptide pools in the ViraFEST assay before sequencing. The authors isolated CD4+ T cells after ten to eleven days of culture. It was between March and December 2020 that the person had a SARS-CoV-2 infection confirmed by PCR. A few million PBMC per well received 7.5 to 10 IU/ml IL-2 and around 9.8 ug/ml peptides in culture. Study conclusions and caveats: Substantial clonal contraction characterized both infection- and vaccine-induced clones late after vaccination.

The sample was CD4+ T cells from PBMCs cultured with a peptide pool, taken before COVID-19 vaccination. The sequence came from a human donor who had a prior SARS-CoV-2 infection.

CDR3 nucleotide sequence: TGTGCCTGGAGTTGGACTAGCGGGATTGACTACGAGCAGTACTTC. Residues: CAWSWTSGIDYEQYF. V gene TRBV30 combines with J gene TRBJ2-7; 12 nucleotides line up with TRBD2. Germline lookup yields CDR1 GTSNPN and CDR2 SVGIG (reference sequence). The V gene end was trimmed by 2 bases and the J gene end by 3 bases; junction bases not matched to a gene: 5. The CDR3 sequence is 15 residues long.